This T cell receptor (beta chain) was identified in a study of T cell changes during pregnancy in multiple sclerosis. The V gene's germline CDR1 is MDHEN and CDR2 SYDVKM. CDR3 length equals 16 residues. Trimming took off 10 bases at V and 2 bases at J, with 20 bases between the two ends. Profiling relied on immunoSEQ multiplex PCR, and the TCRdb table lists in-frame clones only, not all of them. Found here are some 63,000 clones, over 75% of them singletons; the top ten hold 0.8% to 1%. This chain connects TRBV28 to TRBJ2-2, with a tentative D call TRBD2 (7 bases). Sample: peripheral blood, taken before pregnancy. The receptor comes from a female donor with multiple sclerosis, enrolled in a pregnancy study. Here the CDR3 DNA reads TGTGCCATCTCGAGGGGGGGCCCTGGAAACACCGGGGAGCTGTTTTTT. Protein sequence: CAISRGGPGNTGELFF.